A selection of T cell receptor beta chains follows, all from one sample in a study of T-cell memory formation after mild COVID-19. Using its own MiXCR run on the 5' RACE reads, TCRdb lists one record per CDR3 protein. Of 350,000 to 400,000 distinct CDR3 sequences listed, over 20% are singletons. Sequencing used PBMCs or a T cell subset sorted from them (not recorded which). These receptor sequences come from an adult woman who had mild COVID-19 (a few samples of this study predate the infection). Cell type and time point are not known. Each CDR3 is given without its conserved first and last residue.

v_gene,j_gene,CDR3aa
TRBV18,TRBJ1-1,ASSPQTGANTEAF
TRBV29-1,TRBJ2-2,SALPGGTSNTGELF
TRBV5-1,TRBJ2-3,ASGAWGIDTDTQY
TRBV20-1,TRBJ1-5,SAREDRNSNQPQH
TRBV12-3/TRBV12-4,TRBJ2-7,ASSATYEQY
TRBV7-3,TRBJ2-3,ASSLYDTDTQY
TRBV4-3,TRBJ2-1,ASSQDLRDSPYNEQF
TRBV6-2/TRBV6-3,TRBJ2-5,ASSFGLAGQETQY
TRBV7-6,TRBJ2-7,ASSQDTLPYEQY
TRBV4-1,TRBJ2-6,ASSPLQFSGANVLT
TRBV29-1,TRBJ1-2,SVDNREVYGYT
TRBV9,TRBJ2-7,ASSRDGRYEQY
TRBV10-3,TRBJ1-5,AISGTGTGLPQH
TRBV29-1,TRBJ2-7,SVDVVGYEQY
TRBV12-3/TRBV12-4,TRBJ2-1,ASSLAGGEQF
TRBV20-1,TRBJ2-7,SARAGITYEQY
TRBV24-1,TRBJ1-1,ATSDPAWGEAF
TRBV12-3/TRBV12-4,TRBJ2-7,ASASGGIYEQY
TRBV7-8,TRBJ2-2,ASSLRDNPLTVTGELF
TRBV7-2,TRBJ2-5,ASSLAWGSDSPETQY
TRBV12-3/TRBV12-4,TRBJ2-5,ASSLAGAGETQY
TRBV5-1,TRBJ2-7,ASSLISHEQY
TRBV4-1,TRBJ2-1,ASSQATSGVYNEQF
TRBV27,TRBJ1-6,ASSFAELNSPLH
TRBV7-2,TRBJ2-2,ASRTGGGAGELF
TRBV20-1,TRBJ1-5,SASPGLDYNQPQH
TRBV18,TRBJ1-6,ASSPAPGTAGGTLH
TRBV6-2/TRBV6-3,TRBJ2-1,ASRRGLAGGDNEQF
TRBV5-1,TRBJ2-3,ASKRRDYSTDTQY
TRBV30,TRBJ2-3,AWNRQPGLAEI
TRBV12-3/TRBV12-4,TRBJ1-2,ASSLTVRGSGYGYT
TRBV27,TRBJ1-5,ASSFGQLHQPQH
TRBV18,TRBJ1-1,ASSPPRVGNTEAF
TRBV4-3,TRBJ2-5,ASSQGRRETQY
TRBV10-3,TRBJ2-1,AIGTELGNEQF
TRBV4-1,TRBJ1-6,ASSQDGTPGSLH
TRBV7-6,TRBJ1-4,ASSLSAEGEKLF
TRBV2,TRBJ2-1,ASSEFEAGAVNEQF
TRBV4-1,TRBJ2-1,ASSQDGAVQF